The 28 T cell receptor delta chains in this list originate from one sample, sequenced in a study of γδ T cells in repeated Plasmodium falciparum infection. Flow sorting of PBMC yielded separate Vgamma9/Vdelta2+ and Vdelta2-negative gammadelta T cell populations for bulk repertoire analysis. TCRdb ran CATT on the multiplex PCR reads. The table shows some 51,000 delta-chain clones, with roughly 1.9% occurring only once. The source material was gamma-delta T cells from blood. The receptors were sampled from a pool of human donors (malaria-infected and uninfected, not separated).

Regarding this clone: A far larger clone is only one base removed, so a read error is likely. Other nucleotide sequences in the sample specify the same CDR3. The V gene call is TRDV2, and the J gene call is absent; TRDD3 is the table's D call, not checked against the DNA. The CDR3 totals 20 residues. Germline V gives CDR1 GEAIGNYY, CDR2 EKD. The CDR3 DNA follows: TGTGCCTGTGACACCCTCCAGGTGGGTACTGGTGGTCAATACACCGATAAACTTATCTTT. Translation: CACDTLQVGTGGQYTDKLIF.

This clone came up a few times. TCRdb shows a much larger clone's protein in place of this DNA's translation, and the two differ at residue 17, likely through a read error; the protein shown is translated from the DNA. This sequence joins TRDV1 and TRDJ2; possibly TRDD2 or TRDD3 for D (6 bases each). The CDR3 runs to 21 residues. The germline gives CDR1 TSWWSYY, CDR2 QGS. The CDR3 reads CALGGRLLLFGGPKVTTQLFF. In DNA form, the CDR3 reads TGTGCTCTTGGGGGTCGACTCCTACTGTTTGGGGGGCCGAAGGTGACAACACAACTCTTCTTT.

This clone was found a few times. TCRdb's protein, taken from a much larger clone, differs from this DNA's translation at residue 11, likely owing to a read error; the protein displayed comes from the DNA. V usage is TRDV3 and J usage is TRDJ1; 8 bases are a match to TRDD3. The J gene was not available in TCRdb and was assigned here by matching the DNA to germline segments. CDR1 and CDR2 (germline): TVYSNPD, GDNSRS (reference sequence). The CDR3 totals 21 residues. V shed 1 base, J shed 3 bases, and the junction held 28 bases outside the gene matches. CDR3 region: CAFIINPRYIEGYAVADKLIF. In DNA, the CDR3 is TGTGCCTTTATAATTAACCCTCGATACATTGAGGGATACGCTGTAGCCGATAAACTCATCTTT.

Comment on this clone: This sequence is one base from a far larger clone and is likely a read error. This chain uses TRDV1 with TRDJ1; TRDD3 matches at 13 bases. No J gene is reported in TCRdb; it was inferred here by comparing the DNA with germline. The CDR3 totals 19 residues. CDR1 and CDR2 (germline): TSWWSYY, QGS. V was clipped by 5 bases and J by 3 bases; unmatched bases: 15. The CDR3 spells CALGKPFLLGDTGADKLIF. The DNA for the CDR3 is TGTGCTCTTGGGAAACCTTTCCTACTGGGGGATACGGGGGCCGATAAACTCATCTTT.

This clone was counted a few times. TCRdb shows a much larger clone's protein in place of this DNA's translation, and the two differ at residue 14, likely through a read error; the protein shown is translated from the DNA. The J gene is TRDJ1, the V gene TRDV1; D may be TRDD2 (6 bases). Here the J gene came from matching the DNA to germline, since TCRdb omits it. Germline assignment: CDR1 TSWWSYY and CDR2 QGS. CDR3 length equals 21 residues. Trimming shortened V by 3 bases and J by 5 bases, and 34 bases separated the two germline ends. Here the CDR3 reads CALGDGAFQSLFTPPGDKLIF. In DNA, the CDR3 is TGTGCTCTTGGGGATGGGGCCTTCCAATCCCTCTTTACCCCTCCTGGAGATAAACTCATCTTT.

This clone was seen at least ten times. TCRdb assigns this DNA the protein of a much larger clone, which departs from its translation at residue 7; this likely reflects a read error, and the protein shown comes from translating the DNA. The V call is TRDV3, the J call TRDJ1, with a weak D call TRDD3 (5 bases). Germline matching of the DNA provided the J gene here, since TCRdb leaves it blank. Germline V gene sequence: CDR1 TVYSNPD, CDR2 GDNSRS (reference sequence). This CDR3 comprises 14 residues. V was pared by 4 bases and J by 8 bases, with 23 bases between. In DNA, the CDR3 is TGTGCCTCCTATTACTGGAGGATAGGGCCAAAACTCATCTTT. As protein: CASYYWRIGPKLIF.

Comments on this clone: The TCRdb protein, from a much larger clone, departs from this DNA's translation at residue 5, likely by read error; the protein shown derives from the DNA. The chain uses TRDV1 and TRDJ1; the match to TRDD3 covers 12 bases. TCRdb offers no J gene call, so here the DNA was matched to germline to obtain one. The ends lost 4 bases at V and 3 bases at J; junction bases unmatched: 30. CDR3 length equals 24 residues. Germline loops: CDR1 TSWWSYY, CDR2 QGS. CDR3 bases: TGTGCTCTTGGGGGACAGGCCCCTTACCACACCCACTGGGGGATACTGCACAGGGCCGATAAACTCATCTTT. Protein product: CALGGQAPYHTHWGILHRADKLIF.

For this clone: TCRdb's protein, taken from a much larger clone, differs from this DNA's translation at residue 14, likely owing to a read error; the protein displayed comes from the DNA. J gene calling gave no result, while the V gene is TRDV2; no DNA check was done on the table's D call, TRDD3. Germline V gene sequence: CDR1 GEAIGNYY, CDR2 EKD. This CDR3 spans 15 amino acids. CDR3 sequence: CACDQLLGDTDKLTF. The CDR3 DNA reads as TGTGCCTGTGACCAATTACTGGGGGATACCGATAAACTCACCTTT.

This clone showed up just a few times. A read error likely explains why the TCRdb protein, taken from a much larger clone, differs from this DNA's translation at residue 13; the protein shown is translated from the DNA. The chain is built from TRDV1 and TRDJ1; 7 nucleotides align to TRDD2. Here the J gene was assigned by germline matching of the DNA, as TCRdb has none. Trimming at V came to 2 bases and at J to 5 bases, leaving 23 bases not matched to a gene. The CDR3 is 20 residues long. Looked up from germline, CDR1 is TSWWSYY and CDR2 is QGS. The CDR3 DNA reads as TGTGCTCTTGGGGAAGGGAAGGCCTTCCTGGTCTGGGAGACACGAGATAAACTCATCTTT. Its protein is CALGEGKAFLVWETRDKLIF.

Turning to this clone: This is likely an artifact of a read error, given a far larger clone one base away. In the same sample, other DNA sequences code for this CDR3. The CDR3 DNA reads as TGTGCTCTTGGGGAGACCTTAACCAGTACTGGGGGATTAAGGACAGCTCAACTCTTCTTT. Protein sequence: CALGETLTSTGGLRTAQLFF. J is TRDJ2 and V is TRDV1; 10 bases are a match to TRDD3. Germline CDR1 is TSWWSYY and CDR2 is QGS. The length of the CDR3 is 20 residues.

By sample share, this clone is large. In the same sample, other DNA sequences code for this CDR3. V is TRDV2 and J is TRDJ1; TRDD3 agrees at 8 bases. Unmatched junction bases numbered 16, after V lost 1 base and J lost 4 bases. Germline lookup yields CDR1 GEAIGNYY and CDR2 EKD. There are 18 residues in the CDR3. In nucleotides, the CDR3 is TGTGCCTGTGACACGGTTTCACTGGGGGCTACGGGAGACGATAAACTCATCTTT. This sequence encodes CACDTVSLGATGDDKLIF.

The table lists this clone with a few counts. This sequence is one base from a far larger clone and is likely a read error. In the same sample, other DNA sequences code for this CDR3. The J gene is TRDJ1, the V gene TRDV1; 9 bases fit TRDD3. Here the J gene came from matching the DNA to germline, since TCRdb omits it. The CDR3 is 22 residues long. Per germline, CDR1 TSWWSYY and CDR2 QGS. The CDR3 loop reads CALGAPIHRVPYWGKYTDKLIF. For the CDR3, the DNA is TGTGCTCTTGGGGCTCCTATCCACCGAGTCCCGTACTGGGGGAAGTACACCGACAAACTCATCTTT.

Note on this clone: This DNA's translation differs at residue 22 from TCRdb's protein, which comes from a much larger clone; a read error is likely, and the protein shown is translated from the DNA. The J gene is TRDJ1, the V gene TRDV1; 9 nucleotides align to TRDD3. Germline CDR1 is TSWWSYY and CDR2 is QGS. The CDR3 totals 24 residues. The CDR3 sequence: CALGEYSPFNAASWGILYTDKPIF. DNA of the CDR3: TGTGCTCTTGGGGAATACTCTCCGTTTAATGCGGCTAGCTGGGGGATCTTGTACACCGATAAACCCATCTTT.

This clone has at least ten counts. The TCRdb record carries a much larger clone's protein, which differs from this DNA's translation at residue 13; a read error is the likely cause, and the protein listed here is the DNA translation. The rearrangement links TRDV3 to TRDJ1; 9 bases match TRDD3. TCRdb gives no J gene; it was assigned here by matching the DNA to germline. This CDR3 spans 16 amino acids. CDR1 is TVYSNPD, CDR2 GDNSRS, per germline (reference sequence). The CDR3 DNA sequence: TGTGCCTTCCCCTCGGGGGATACAACAAACACCGATAGACTCATCTTT. Encoded protein: CAFPSGDTTNTDRLIF. The full variable domain, in which reference TRDV3 and TRDJ1 provide the parts outside the CDR3, is CDKVTQSSPDQTVASGSEVVLLCTYDTVYSNPDLFWYRIRPDYSFQFVFYGDNSRSEGADFTQGRFSVKHILTQKAFHLVISPVRTEDSATYYCAFPSGDTTNTDRLIFGKGTRVTVEP.

As for this clone: Translating this DNA gives a protein that differs at residue 8 from the TCRdb one, which belongs to a much larger clone; a read error is likely, and the protein shown is this translation. The chain joins TRDV1 to TRDJ1; TRDD3 matches at 8 bases. In the absence of a J gene in TCRdb, the DNA was matched to germline to assign it here. The V gene's germline CDR1 is TSWWSYY and CDR2 QGS. CDR3 length equals 20 residues. J lost 0 bases, V lost 0 bases, and 15 bases had no gene match. CDR3 residues: CALGELVAWDTLRYTDKLIF. As DNA, the CDR3 is TGTGCTCTTGGGGAACTAGTTGCCTGGGATACGCTGCGGTACACCGATAAACTCATCTTT.

Notes on this clone: The TCRdb record carries a much larger clone's protein, which differs from this DNA's translation at residue 18; a read error is the likely cause, and the protein listed here is the DNA translation. The chain recombines TRAV38-2/DV8 with TRDJ1; 12 nucleotides agree with TRDD3. The CDR3 covers 26 residues. Germline V lookup: CDR1 TSESDYY, CDR2 QEAYKQQN. V lost 6 bases and J lost 3; bases outside the gene matches: 39. The CDR3 coding sequence is TGTGCTTATACGGGGCCGCCCTCCACTCAGCCCCGTACTGGGGGATACCATGCGACGGGTCCCGATAAACTCATCTTT. Protein sequence: CAYTGPPSTQPRTGGYHATGPDKLIF.

The chain recombines TRDV1 with TRDJ2; 10 positions match TRDD3. Germline matching of the DNA provided the J gene here, since TCRdb leaves it blank. CDR3 length: 20 amino acids. Trimming at V came to 1 base and at J to 4 bases, leaving 15 bases not matched to a gene. Looked up from germline, CDR1 is TSWWSYY and CDR2 is QGS. The CDR3 is CALGEPQFFTGGLRTAQLFF. The DNA for the CDR3 is TGTGCTCTTGGGGAACCACAGTTTTTCACTGGGGGATTAAGGACAGCACAACTCTTCTTT.

A few counts support this clone. This DNA's translation and the protein TCRdb lists, from a much larger clone, do not match at residue 11, likely due to a read error; the protein shown is translated from the DNA. TRDV2 is the V gene, and the J gene was not called; the D segment call TRDD3 is taken from the table without a DNA check. The germline V gene encodes CDR1 GEAIGNYY and CDR2 EKD. CDR3 length: 15 residues. For the CDR3, the DNA is TGTGCCTGTGACCCAATAGTGGGGGATACGCCTCGAGTCATCTTT. Protein product: CACDPIVGDTPRVIF.

This clone was found a few times. A far larger clone is off by one base, so a read error is likely. The same CDR3 can be traced to other DNA sequences in this sample. The chain has TRDV1 and TRDJ1, with 12 positions matching TRDD3. Here the J gene came from matching the DNA to germline, since TCRdb omits it. CDR3 length: 22 residues. CDR1 is TSWWSYY, CDR2 QGS, per germline. The CDR3 coding sequence is TGTGCCCTTGGGGAAACCCGAGCCTTTCGCCCCTGGGGGATACGCGTAAGTGATAAACTCATCTTT. Amino acid sequence: CALGETRAFRPWGIRVSDKLIF.

On this clone itself: TCRdb records a much larger clone's protein for this DNA, with a difference at residue 17 that likely arises from a read error; the protein given is the translation of the DNA. J is TRDJ1 and V is TRDV1, with D maybe TRDD3 (5 bases). The J gene is not listed in TCRdb, so it was assigned here from a DNA match to germline. This CDR3 contains 23 residues. From germline, CDR1 is TSWWSYY and CDR2 QGS. The V end lost 5 bases, the J end lost 2 bases, and 39 bases lay between the germline ends. The CDR3 DNA reads as TGTGCTCTTGGGAAAACGGCCTCCCCCAATTGTCCTGGGCTACGAGTGAGAACCGATAAACTCATCTTT. This sequence encodes CALGKTASPNCPGLRVRTDKLIF.

This clone was observed a handful of times. It differs at one base from a far larger clone, so likely a read error. The identical CDR3 is also encoded by other nucleotide sequences in the sample. Here the CDR3 DNA reads TGTGCTTATAGGAGCCTAAGGTTAGTCTTTCCCCCTGGGGGATTAAGAATGGAAACCGATAAGCTCATCTTT. It translates to CAYRSLRLVFPPGGLRMETDKLIF. Called V gene: TRAV38-2/DV8; the J gene was not called; the DNA was not used to check the table's D call, TRDD3. The CDR3 has 24 residues. Germline V gene data show CDR1 as TSESDYY and CDR2 as QEAYKQQN.

This clone has a count of ten or more. This DNA's translation and the protein TCRdb lists, from a much larger clone, do not match at residue 11, likely due to a read error; the protein shown is translated from the DNA. The chain uses TRDV3 and TRDJ1; D is possibly TRDD2 (5 bases). TCRdb supplies no J gene; here it was assigned by aligning the nucleotide sequence to germline. The germline V gene has CDR1 TVYSNPD and CDR2 GDNSRS (reference sequence). V lost 4 bases and J lost 0, with 24 bases in between. This CDR3 is built from 17 residues. The CDR3: CASTSSRLHTYTDKLIF. CDR3 coding DNA: TGTGCCTCTACTTCTTCCCGGCTTCACACCTACACCGATAAACTCATCTTT.

Turning to this clone: The amino acid sequence in TCRdb belongs to a much larger clone and departs from this DNA's translation at residue 10, likely a sequencing read error; the sequence shown is translated from the DNA. This chain joins TRAV38-2/DV8 and TRDJ1; a possible D gene is TRDD2 (5 bases). TCRdb offers no J gene call, so here the DNA was matched to germline to obtain one. CDR1 is TSESDYY, CDR2 QEAYKQQN, per germline. The CDR3 covers 20 residues. The ends were cut back, 0 bases at V and 0 bases at J, with 24 bases in the middle. For the CDR3, the DNA is TGTGCTTATAGGAGCGCGTTCCCTACCAGCGGTTTGGACTACACCGATAAACTCATCTTT. Amino acids: CAYRSAFPTSGLDYTDKLIF.

This clone was seen more than once but under ten times. With a much larger clone just one base away, this may be a read error. This specimen includes other DNA sequences encoding the same CDR3. Here the V gene is TRDV1, but the J gene went uncalled; TRDD3, the table's D call, was not compared with the DNA. The germline CDR1 and CDR2 sequences are TSWWSYY and QGS. This CDR3 has 21 residues. This chain's CDR3 is CALGELSPTGRGYSPARPLIF. CDR3 nucleotides: TGTGCTCTTGGGGAACTATCACCTACAGGAAGGGGATATAGTCCGGCCAGACCACTGATCTTT.

Notes on this clone: The translation of this DNA and the TCRdb protein of a much larger clone differ at residue 11, probably owing to a read error; the protein shown here is translated from the DNA. This sequence joins TRDV1 and TRDJ1, with 10 bases matching TRDD3. The J gene is not listed in TCRdb, so it was assigned here from a DNA match to germline. The V gene's germline CDR1 is TSWWSYY and CDR2 QGS. The V and J ends lost 6 bases and 0 bases, in that order; junction bases with no gene match: 28. There are 23 residues in the CDR3. The CDR3: CALGRFYNSVPGDTLLYTDKLIF. The CDR3 DNA reads TGTGCTCTTGGCCGCTTTTACAATTCGGTACCGGGGGATACGCTCCTGTACACCGATAAACTCATCTTT.

As regards this clone: The likely explanation is a read error, given a far larger clone one base away. The same CDR3 can be traced to other DNA sequences in this sample. The CDR3 DNA reads TGTGCTCTTGGCCAAACTACCCGGGGGGCTTACGTGGTGGGGAATATACCTCAGGACTACACCGATAAGCTCATCTTT. Protein: CALGQTTRGAYVVGNIPQDYTDKLIF. The V gene corresponds to TRDV1; no J gene was called; no DNA check was done on the table's D call, TRDD3. Germline V lookup: CDR1 TSWWSYY, CDR2 QGS. The CDR3 consists of 26 residues.

Concerning this clone: A single base is all that separates this from a far larger clone, so a read error is likely. In the same sample, other DNA sequences code for this CDR3. J is TRDJ1 and V is TRDV1, with D perhaps TRDD3 (6 bases). The V gene's germline CDR1 is TSWWSYY and CDR2 QGS. CDR3 length equals 12 residues. This CDR3 reads CALGMGADKLIF. The CDR3 nucleotides read TGTGCACTTGGGATGGGGGCCGATAAACTCATCTTT.

This clone was counted at least ten times. This DNA translates differently at residue 14 from the TCRdb protein, which is that of a much larger clone; a read error is likely, and the protein shown is the DNA's own translation. The chain has TRDV2 and TRDJ1; no clear D. The J gene, missing from TCRdb, was assigned here through DNA to germline matching. CDR3 size: 17 residues. Germline CDR1 and CDR2: GEAIGNYY and EKD. The CDR3 DNA is TGTGCCTGTGACACCGTGTCCTCTCCGGGGTACACCGATGAACTCATCTTT. Its protein product is CACDTVSSPGYTDELIF.